A few counts support the clone carrying this TCR beta chain. Its target is unknown. V lost 1 base to trimming and J lost 0 bases, with 9 bases between them. CDR1 is KGHDR, CDR2 SFDVKD, per germline. CDR3 length: 16 residues. The data were obtained in a study of CD8 T cells in ankylosing spondylitis. Overall study findings and caveats: Reports of some motif variants in reactive arthritis synovial fluid and blood predate this one. Clones linked to disease were reported to show significant enrichment in matched ankylosing spondylitis synovial fluid.

With molecular barcodes, quantitative 5'-RACE was used to make the TCR beta libraries. MiXCR, run by TCRdb on the 5' RACE reads, gives a single entry per CDR3 protein. The sample has 340,000 or so distinct CDR3 sequences; roughly 14% are singletons. The rearrangement joins TRBV24-1 to TRBJ2-1; D possibly corresponds to TRBD1 (6 bases). The sample was blood, either unsorted or a sorted T cell fraction (not recorded which). The TCR originated in a male donor with ankylosing spondylitis or in good health (not recorded which). This CDR3 is CATSDFGQHSYNEQFF. CDR3 coding DNA: TGTGCCACCAGTGATTTCGGACAGCACTCCTACAATGAGCAGTTCTTC.